One and the same sample provided the 12 T cell receptor beta chains below, sequenced in a study of CD8 T cells in ankylosing spondylitis. General observations from the study: Ankylosing spondylitis blood seemed to carry a telltale TCR beta motif made of several highly homologous variants.

These receptors are not linked to any known antigen. TCRdb reprocessed the 5' RACE reads with MiXCR, giving one entry per CDR3 protein. The table shows some 450,000 distinct CDR3 sequences, with roughly 15% occurring only once. Sequencing was done on a sample of blood, either unsorted or a sorted T cell fraction (not recorded which). Receptors originate from a male donor with ankylosing spondylitis.

With regard to this clonotype: A much bigger clone sits one base away, suggesting this may be a read error. The J gene is TRBJ1-5, the V gene TRBV12-3 or TRBV12-4; 10 nucleotides match TRBD1. The CDR3 has 18 residues. CDR3 amino acids: CACSLALRGQGTHQPQHF. CDR3 coding DNA: TGTGCCTGCAGTTTAGCGCTTCGGGGACAGGGGACCCATCAGCCCCAGCATTTT.

The rearrangement joins TRBV7-9 to TRBJ1-4; D is perhaps TRBD1 (6 bases). Trimming left V 4 bases short and J 11 bases short, with 14 bases between. The CDR3 extends over 13 amino acids. Germline V gene lookup returns CDR1 SEHNR and CDR2 FQNEAQ (reference sequence). For the CDR3, the DNA is TGTGCCAGCAGCTCCCAGGGGAGGGGGAAACTGTTTTTT. Translating it yields CASSSQGRGKLFF.

This chain links TRBV6-5 with TRBJ1-3; D perhaps matches TRBD1 (5 bases). The CDR3 has 15 amino acids. Trimming removed 0 bases from V and 0 bases from J, with 6 bases in between. Germline V CDR1 and CDR2: MNHEY, SVGAGI. The DNA of the CDR3 is TGTGCCAGCAGTTACTCGACAGACTCTGGAAACACCATATATTTT. It encodes CASSYSTDSGNTIYF.

The table lists this clonotype with many counts. V and J are TRBV11-2 and TRBJ1-4; D not certain. The V end was cut by 5 bases, the J end by 5 bases, with 12 bases between. The CDR3 length is 14 residues. Germline V gives CDR1 SGHAT, CDR2 FQNNGV. CDR3 residues: CASSRRQINEKLFF. CDR3 nucleotide sequence: TGTGCCAGCAGCAGACGGCAGATAAATGAAAAACTGTTTTTT.

This sequence joins TRBV20-1 and TRBJ2-1; D is possibly TRBD2 (5 bases). This CDR3 region has 13 residues. The V end lost 1 base, the J end lost 9 bases, and 13 bases lay between the germline ends. The germline gives CDR1 DFQATT, CDR2 SNEGSKA (reference sequence). CDR3 sequence (DNA): TGCAGTGCTAGAGGGGGAAGGACTCCTGAGCAGTTCTTC. Protein: CSARGGRTPEQFF.

This clonotype has a handful of counts. This chain joins TRBV7-9 and TRBJ1-1, with D unclear. In germline, CDR1 is SEHNR, CDR2 FQNEAQ (reference sequence). V lost 1 base and J 3 bases, leaving 6 bases between the germline ends. This CDR3 contains 13 residues. CDR3 in amino acids: CASSLDLYTEAFF. The DNA of the CDR3 is TGTGCCAGCAGCTTAGACCTATACACTGAAGCTTTCTTT. Together with reference TRBV7-9 and TRBJ1-1, the CDR3 gives the full variable domain: DTGVSQNPRHKITKRGQNVTFRCDPISEHNRLYWYRQTLGQGPEFLTYFQNEAQLEKSRLLSDRFSAERPKGSFSTLEIQRTEQGDSAMYLCASSLDLYTEAFFGQGTRLTVV.

The chain uses TRBV11-2 and TRBJ2-3; TRBD2 agrees at 9 bases. The V gene end was trimmed by 0 bases and the J gene end by 2 bases; junction bases not matched to a gene: 9. The CDR3 is made up of 18 amino acids. The germline V gene has CDR1 SGHAT and CDR2 FQNNGV. CDR3 loop: CASSLDPQSSGNTDTQYF. CDR3 in DNA: TGTGCCAGCAGCTTAGATCCGCAATCTAGCGGGAACACAGATACGCAGTATTTT. The full variable domain, with the rest looked up from reference TRBV11-2 and TRBJ2-3, is EAGVAQSPRYKIIEKRQSVAFWCNPISGHATLYWYQQILGQGPKLLIQFQNNGVVDDSQLPKDRFSAERLKGVDSTLKIQPAKLEDSAVYLCASSLDPQSSGNTDTQYFGPGTRLTVL.

A few counts support this clonotype. This rearrangement joins TRBV20-1 to TRBJ1-1, with a tentative D call TRBD1 (6 bases). Germline CDR1 is DFQATT and CDR2 is SNEGSKA (reference sequence). The V end lost 6 bases, the J end lost 1 base, and 30 bases lay between the germline ends. The CDR3 is made up of 19 amino acids. The CDR3 here is CSAPVGGRFVGTQNTEAFF. CDR3 DNA sequence: TGCAGTGCCCCCGTTGGGGGCCGGTTCGTCGGGACCCAGAACACTGAAGCTTTCTTT.

This clonotype was recorded a few times. V usage is TRBV7-9 and J usage is TRBJ2-1; TRBD2 is a possible D gene (6 bases). The germline V and J ends were trimmed by 1 base and 14 bases, with 9 bases remaining between them. CDR3 length equals 11 residues. Germline lookup yields CDR1 SEHNR and CDR2 FQNEAQ (reference sequence). CDR3 region: CASSLEGTEFF. As DNA, the CDR3 is TGTGCCAGCAGCTTAGAAGGGACTGAGTTCTTC.

This clonotype was counted only a few times. The rearrangement uses TRBV20-1 and TRBJ1-1; D not certain. Germline V gives CDR1 DFQATT, CDR2 SNEGSKA (reference sequence). V was cut by 3 bases and J by 4 bases, with 15 bases left in between. The CDR3 is 14 residues long. The CDR3 is CSASAVSVGTEAFF. The CDR3, as DNA: TGCAGTGCTAGTGCAGTGTCGGTGGGCACTGAAGCTTTCTTT.

V is TRBV12-3 or TRBV12-4 and J is TRBJ2-3, with a tentative D call TRBD2 (5 bases). V lost 2 bases and J lost 3, with 12 bases in between. The CDR3 has 15 amino acids. CDR3 DNA sequence: TGTGCCAGCAGTTTAAGGAGGCAGGCAACAGATACGCAGTATTTT. Amino acids: CASSLRRQATDTQYF.

This clonotype was counted only a few times. The chain has TRBV6-5 and TRBJ1-5; D not certain. There are 15 residues in the CDR3. CDR1 is MNHEY, CDR2 SVGAGI, per germline. V was clipped by 4 bases and J by 6 bases, with 16 bases between them. CDR3 sequence (DNA): TGTGCCAGCAGTTCGGACGGCCCCTGGGGTCAGCCCCAGCATTTT. Its translation: CASSSDGPWGQPQHF.